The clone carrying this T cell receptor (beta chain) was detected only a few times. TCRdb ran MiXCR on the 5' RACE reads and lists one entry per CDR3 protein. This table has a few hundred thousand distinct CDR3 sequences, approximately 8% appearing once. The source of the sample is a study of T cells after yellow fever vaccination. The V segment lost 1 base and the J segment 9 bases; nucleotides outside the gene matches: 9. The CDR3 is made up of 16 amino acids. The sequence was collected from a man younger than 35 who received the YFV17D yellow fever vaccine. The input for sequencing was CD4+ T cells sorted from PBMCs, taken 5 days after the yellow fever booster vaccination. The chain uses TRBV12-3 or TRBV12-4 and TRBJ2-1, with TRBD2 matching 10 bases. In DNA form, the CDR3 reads TGTGCCAGCAGTTTAGAGCGAGCGGGGGGGCCAGGTGAGCAGTTCTTC. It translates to CASSLERAGGPGEQFF.